Below, 23 T cell receptor beta chains from the same sample are listed, as sequenced in a study of T cell responses to AZD1222 COVID-19 vaccine (dated by TCRdb to about 2021). This specimen's time point label, interpreted: about 28 days (+/-7) after the second vaccine dose. The library came from the immunoSEQ multiplex PCR assay. What TCRdb holds here is the immuneACCESS table cut down to in-frame rearrangements. Part of the clones is not present; checked against another copy, under half of the missing clones reflect an unresolved V gene, and the others are unexplained. This sample gives roughly 120,000 clones in total; 85% to 90% of them show up just once. The ten biggest clones cover approximately 4.4% of the sample. The sequencing used peripheral blood, collected 28 days after the second AZD1222 dose. These receptors were obtained from an adult who received the AZD1222 COVID-19 vaccine.

J is TRBJ1-5 and V is TRBV5-1; weak D call: TRBD1 (6 bases). Germline CDR1 SGHRS, CDR2 YFSETQ. Deletions cut 3 bases from V and 3 bases from J, with 13 bases between. This CDR3 spans 15 amino acids. CDR3 loop: CASSSSGQSNQPQHF. CDR3 bases: TGCGCCAGCAGCTCTTCCGGACAGTCCAATCAGCCCCAGCATTTT. The complete variable domain, with remaining parts taken from reference TRBV5-1 and TRBJ1-5, reads KAGVTQTPRYLIKTRGQQVTLSCSPISGHRSVSWYQQTPGQGLQFLFEYFSETQRNKGNFPGRFSGRQFSNSRSEMNVSTLELGDSALYLCASSSSGQSNQPQHFGDGTRLSIL.

This clone was recorded a few times. The chain is built from TRBV11-2 and TRBJ1-3; TRBD1 matches 9 bases. The CDR3 extends over 14 amino acids. V lost 5 bases, J lost 8 bases, and 7 bases stayed unmatched. Looked up from germline, CDR1 is SGHAT and CDR2 is FQNNGV. The CDR3 DNA follows: TGTGCCAGCAGCCCACGACAGGGGGGCGACACCATATATTTT. This translates into CASSPRQGGDTIYF.

The CDR3 coding sequence is TGCGCCAGCAGCTTCCGGCTAGCGGGGGCGCAAGAGACCCAGTACTTC. Encoded protein: CASSFRLAGAQETQYF. The chain links TRBV5-1 to TRBJ2-5, with 10 nucleotides matching TRBD2. The CDR3 length is 16 residues. Looked up from germline, CDR1 is SGHRS and CDR2 is YFSETQ. V dropped 2 bases and J dropped 2; count of bases not matched to a gene: 6.

This chain connects TRBV7-2 to TRBJ2-1; D possibly corresponds to TRBD2 (6 bases). The CDR3 length is 15 residues. Germline CDR1 reads SGHTA; CDR2 reads FQGNSA. Deletions cut 0 bases from V and 0 bases from J, with 6 bases between. CDR3 in amino acids: CASSLAGSSYNEQFF. The DNA for the CDR3 is TGTGCCAGCAGCTTAGCCGGGAGCTCCTACAATGAGCAGTTCTTC.

The chain employs TRBV5-1 and TRBJ1-5, with 7 bases identical to TRBD1. Per the germline V gene, CDR1 is SGHRS and CDR2 is YFSETQ. The junction had 2 bases not matched to a gene; V was cut back by 4 bases and J by 4 bases. CDR3 length: 13 residues. CDR3 sequence: CASSRTGNQPQHF. CDR3 coding DNA: TGCGCCAGCAGCCGGACAGGAAATCAGCCCCAGCATTTT.

This chain connects TRBV5-1 to TRBJ2-5, with 9 positions matching TRBD1. Germline V gives CDR1 SGHRS, CDR2 YFSETQ. The CDR3 has 13 amino acids. V trimming: 3 bases; J trimming: 7 bases; junction bases outside the gene matches: 4. The CDR3 loop reads CASSWTGEGTQYF. DNA of the CDR3: TGCGCCAGCAGCTGGACAGGGGAGGGGACCCAGTACTTC.

The V call is TRBV27, the J call TRBJ2-2, with D perhaps TRBD1 (6 bases). Germline V gives CDR1 MNHEY, CDR2 SMNVEV (reference sequence). This CDR3 spans 15 amino acids. V lost 2 bases, J lost 3 bases, and 10 bases lay in between. The CDR3, as DNA: TGTGCCAGCAGTTTAGTCAGGGGACACACCGGGGAGCTGTTTTTT. It codes for CASSLVRGHTGELFF.

This rearrangement joins TRBV6-5 to TRBJ1-2, with D possibly being TRBD1 (5 bases). Germline CDR1 and CDR2: MNHEY and SVGAGI. The CDR3 consists of 15 residues. V was trimmed by 0 bases and J by 5 bases, leaving 13 bases between them. The CDR3 protein is CASSYSPGTDYGYTF. DNA of the CDR3: TGTGCCAGCAGTTACTCGCCCGGGACCGATTATGGCTACACCTTC.

The genes are TRBV28 and TRBJ1-1; D may be TRBD1 (5 bases). This CDR3 region has 15 residues. V lost 2 bases to trimming and J lost 5 bases, with 15 bases between them. Germline V lookup: CDR1 MDHEN, CDR2 SYDVKM. DNA for the CDR3: TGTGCCAGCAGTTTAGGGGGGGACGGCGAAACTGAAGCTTTCTTT. Amino acids: CASSLGGDGETEAFF.

The chain carries TRBV5-4 and TRBJ1-2, with TRBD1 matching 7 bases. The ends lost 2 bases at V and 8 bases at J; junction bases unmatched: 9. The CDR3 extends over 14 amino acids. Per the germline V gene, CDR1 is SGHNT and CDR2 is YYREEE (reference sequence). This CDR3 reads CASSLMRTGGGYTF. CDR3 in DNA: TGTGCCAGCAGCTTAATGCGGACAGGAGGAGGCTACACCTTC.

In this sample, this clone turned up a few times. The chain recombines TRBV3-1 (or the pseudogene TRBV3-2) with TRBJ2-5, with 12 nucleotides matching TRBD2. This CDR3 spans 14 amino acids. Germline V gene lookup returns CDR1 LGHDT and CDR2 YNNKEL (reference sequence). The V segment lost 5 bases and the J segment 4 bases; nucleotides outside the gene matches: 2. CDR3 in amino acids: CASSLLAGGETQYF. The CDR3 coding sequence is TGTGCCAGCAGCTTACTAGCGGGGGGAGAGACCCAGTACTTC.

This clone rates as medium-sized. The chain has TRBV6-5 and TRBJ2-7; tentatively, D is TRBD1 or TRBD2 (5 bases each). The CDR3 sequence is 15 residues long. Germline values: CDR1 MNHEY, CDR2 SVGAGI. The germline V and J ends were trimmed by 4 bases and 4 bases, with 17 bases remaining between them. The CDR3 loop reads CASSSSGTSYYEQYF. The CDR3 region has the DNA TGTGCCAGCAGTTCCTCCGGGACCTCTTATTACGAGCAGTACTTC.

V and J are TRBV7-9 and TRBJ1-4, with D unresolved. This CDR3 is 13 amino acids long. Germline V CDR1 and CDR2: SEHNR, FQNEAQ (reference sequence). V gave up 10 bases and J gave up 8 bases, with 17 bases separating them. DNA for the CDR3: TGTGCCACCTCCTGGGCGGGAGTCGAAAAACTGTTTTTT. It specifies CATSWAGVEKLFF.

V is TRBV5-6 and J is TRBJ1-4, with D perhaps TRBD1 (5 bases). From germline, CDR1 is SGHDT and CDR2 YYEEEE. This CDR3 is 14 amino acids long. V lost 3 bases and J lost 5, with 11 bases in between. For the CDR3, the DNA is TGTGCCAGCAGCTCAGGGTGGGGGAATGAAAAACTGTTTTTT. Its translation: CASSSGWGNEKLFF.

The V and J genes are TRBV4-2 and TRBJ1-3, with D hard to call. CDR3 length: 17 amino acids. Germline CDR1 is LGHNA and CDR2 is YNFKEQ. Trimming pared 1 base from V and 0 bases from J, leaving 13 bases between. The CDR3 loop is CASSQGRFGSSGNTIYF. CDR3 nucleotides: TGTGCCAGCAGCCAAGGCAGATTTGGGAGCTCTGGAAACACCATATATTTT.

The V and J genes are TRBV19 and TRBJ2-1, with 7 bases aligning to TRBD2. The V gene's germline CDR1 is LNHDA and CDR2 SQIVND (reference sequence). Losses at the gene ends were 7 bases for V and 8 bases for J; bases not matched to a gene: 5. The CDR3 length is 12 residues. CDR3: CASNGGRDEQFF. The CDR3 nucleotides read TGTGCCAGTAATGGGGGGAGGGATGAGCAGTTCTTC.

V is TRBV9 and J is TRBJ2-3, with D unresolved. The CDR3 totals 13 residues. V was pared by 4 bases and J by 5 bases, with 11 bases between. CDR1 SGDLS and CDR2 YYNGEE come from the germline V gene. In DNA form, the CDR3 reads TGTGCCAGCAGCCTAACGTTTGAAGATACGCAGTATTTT. Protein sequence: CASSLTFEDTQYF.

The chain combines TRBV7-2 with TRBJ1-4; TRBD1 matches at 10 bases. V lost 6 bases and J lost 7; bases outside the gene matches: 5. The V gene's germline CDR1 is SGHTA and CDR2 FQGNSA. The CDR3 has 14 amino acids. The DNA of the CDR3 is TGTGCCAGCAGGTGGACAGGGGGGCCTGAAAAACTGTTTTTT. It encodes CASRWTGGPEKLFF.

The V gene is TRBV7-3, the J gene TRBJ1-1; the match to TRBD1 covers 12 bases. The CDR3 is made up of 15 amino acids. V was clipped by 6 bases and J by 1 base; unmatched bases: 3. The germline V gene encodes CDR1 SGHTA and CDR2 FQGTGA. CDR3 amino acids: CASSGTGGANTEAFF. The DNA of the CDR3 is TGTGCCAGCAGTGGGACAGGGGGCGCGAACACTGAAGCTTTCTTT.

The gene calls are TRBV9 and TRBJ2-1, with TRBD2 identical over 11 bases. This CDR3 region has 17 residues. The V segment lost 2 bases and the J segment 4 bases; nucleotides outside the gene matches: 8. Per germline, CDR1 SGDLS and CDR2 YYNGEE. CDR3: CASSVFGTSGFYNEQFF. CDR3 coding DNA: TGTGCCAGCAGCGTTTTCGGGACTAGCGGATTTTACAATGAGCAGTTCTTC.

The chain links TRBV11-2 to TRBJ2-1; D uncertain. V lost 5 bases and J lost 5, with 7 bases in between. This CDR3 is built from 12 residues. The germline V gene has CDR1 SGHAT and CDR2 FQNNGV. The CDR3 DNA sequence: TGTGCCAGCAGCCCATACCACAATGAGCAGTTCTTC. This translates into CASSPYHNEQFF.

The rearrangement joins TRBV5-6 to TRBJ2-1; D possibly uses TRBD1 or TRBD2 (5 bases each). Germline CDR1 is SGHDT and CDR2 is YYEEEE. The V end lost 4 bases, the J end lost 6 bases, and 17 bases lay between the germline ends. This CDR3 contains 15 residues. The CDR3 nucleotides read TGTGCCAGCAGCGTGGGAGAAGGTGGGGGCAATGAGCAGTTCTTC. Protein sequence: CASSVGEGGGNEQFF.

This sequence joins TRBV29-1 and TRBJ1-2; 7 positions match TRBD1. Germline CDR1 reads SQVTM; CDR2 reads ANQGSEA. Trimming cost V 5 bases and J 8 bases; bases outside gene matches: 8. The CDR3 is 12 residues long. The CDR3 loop is CSVLKGARGYTF. The DNA for the CDR3 is TGCAGCGTTCTTAAGGGGGCGCGGGGCTACACCTTC. The full variable domain, its missing parts supplied by reference TRBV29-1 and TRBJ1-2, is SAVISQKPSRDICQRGTSLTIQCQVDSQVTMMFWYRQQPGQSLTLIATANQGSEATYESGFVIDKFPISRPNLTFSTLTVSNMSPEDSSIYLCSVLKGARGYTFGSGTRLTVV.